The source of this T cell receptor beta chain is a study of blood T cell repertoires in COVID-19. Study as a whole: Donors in the United States, Italy and Spain gave samples during acute or convalescent COVID-19. Nucleic acid was either cDNA or gDNA, and it came from T cells, B-cell-depleted T cells, or PBMCs.

Methods used by the authors: From reference gene primer amplification, estimates of nucleated cell counts were derived. Generated by immunoSEQ multiplex PCR, the TCRdb table keeps only in-frame clones and is missing some. V and J calls plus clone size are reproduced from that table; the DNA served to infer D and trimming. The sample yields 130,000 to 150,000 clones, 70% to 85% seen once. There are 13 residues in the CDR3. Germline V gene data show CDR1 as KGHSH and CDR2 as LQKENI. The V and J ends lost 2 bases and 5 bases respectively, with 8 bases between them. This sequence was found in an elderly woman with acute or convalescent COVID-19. This chain joins TRBV18 and TRBJ2-3; D unclear. Sequencing used peripheral blood. The CDR3 coding sequence is TGTGCCAGCTCACCAGGAGAGGAAGATACGCAGTATTTT. Amino acid sequence: CASSPGEEDTQYF.